The table lists the clone carrying this T cell receptor beta chain with many counts. Per the original methods: Amplifying reference gene primers gave estimates of nucleated cell counts. Using immunoSEQ multiplex PCR, the repertoire was profiled, and TCRdb retains in-frame clones only, with some absent. Clone size and V and J calls were adopted from that table, with D and trimming inferred from the DNA. The sample lists about 190,000 clones, approximately 79% occurring once. This record comes from a study of blood T cell repertoires in COVID-19. As for the study in general: The United States, Italy and Spain were the sources of the acute and convalescent COVID-19 samples.

The V gene lost 5 bases and the J gene lost 3 bases, with 19 bases spanning the gap. Germline CDR1 is SGHAT and CDR2 is FQNNGV. The CDR3 contains 16 residues. The TCR was taken from a woman in her forties or fifties with acute or convalescent COVID-19. Sequencing was done on a sample of peripheral blood. V is TRBV11-2 and J is TRBJ2-5, with D possibly matching TRBD2 (6 bases). CDR3 sequence: CASSRTGGSWEETQYF. DNA for the CDR3: TGTGCCAGCAGCCGAACCGGAGGGAGTTGGGAAGAGACCCAGTACTTC.